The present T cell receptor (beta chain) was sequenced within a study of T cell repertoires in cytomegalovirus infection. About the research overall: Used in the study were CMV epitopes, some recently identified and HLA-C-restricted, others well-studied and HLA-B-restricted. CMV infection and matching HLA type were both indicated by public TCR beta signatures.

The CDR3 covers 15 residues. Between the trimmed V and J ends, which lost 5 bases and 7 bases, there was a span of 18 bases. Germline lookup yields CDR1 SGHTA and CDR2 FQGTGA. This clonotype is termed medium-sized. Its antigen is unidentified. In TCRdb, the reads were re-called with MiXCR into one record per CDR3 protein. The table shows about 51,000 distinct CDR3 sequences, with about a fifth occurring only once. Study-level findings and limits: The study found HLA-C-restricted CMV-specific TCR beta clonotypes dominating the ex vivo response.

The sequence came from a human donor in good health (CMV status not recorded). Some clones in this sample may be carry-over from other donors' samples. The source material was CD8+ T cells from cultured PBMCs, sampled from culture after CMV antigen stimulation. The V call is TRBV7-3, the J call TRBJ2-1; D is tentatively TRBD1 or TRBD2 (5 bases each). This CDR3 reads CASSHPGTEKNEQFF. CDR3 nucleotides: TGTGCCAGCAGCCACCCCGGGACGGAAAAAAATGAGCAGTTCTTC.